This TCR beta chain was observed in a study of T cells of healthy individuals. MiXCR was run by TCRdb on the 5' RACE reads, yielding one entry per CDR3 protein. Altogether 55,000 to 65,000 distinct CDR3 sequences are present, 15% to 20% being singletons, with the ten largest covering around 4.7%. The germline V gene has CDR1 SGHRS and CDR2 YFSETQ. Losses at the gene ends were 2 bases for V and 5 bases for J; bases not matched to a gene: 4. The CDR3 is made up of 15 amino acids. This clonotype was counted a few times. V is TRBV5-1 and J is TRBJ2-1; 10 bases fit TRBD2. This sequence originates from a human donor in good health. The CDR3 DNA sequence: TGCGCCAGCAGCTTCCTAGCGGGGGAGAACAATGAGCAGTTCTTC. Translating it yields CASSFLAGENNEQFF.